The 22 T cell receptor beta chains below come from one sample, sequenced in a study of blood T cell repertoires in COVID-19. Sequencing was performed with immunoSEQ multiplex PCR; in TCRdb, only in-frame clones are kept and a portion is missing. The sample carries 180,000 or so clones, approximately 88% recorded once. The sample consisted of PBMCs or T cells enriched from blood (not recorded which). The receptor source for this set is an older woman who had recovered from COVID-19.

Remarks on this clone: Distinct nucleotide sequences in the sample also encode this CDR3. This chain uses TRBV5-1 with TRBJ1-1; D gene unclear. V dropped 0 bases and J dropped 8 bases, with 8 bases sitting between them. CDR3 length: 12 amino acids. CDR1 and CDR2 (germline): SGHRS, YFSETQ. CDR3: CASSLGQTEAFF. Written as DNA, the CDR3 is TGCGCCAGCAGCTTGGGCCAAACAGAAGCTTTCTTT.

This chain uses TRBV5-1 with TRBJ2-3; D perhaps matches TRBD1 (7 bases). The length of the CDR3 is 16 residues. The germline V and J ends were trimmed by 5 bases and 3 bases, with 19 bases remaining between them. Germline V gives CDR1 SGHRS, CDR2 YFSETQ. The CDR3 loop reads CASRKDRVGGTDTQYF. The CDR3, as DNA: TGCGCCAGCAGAAAAGACAGGGTAGGGGGGACAGATACGCAGTATTTT.

The CDR3 coding sequence is TGTGCCAGCAGCTCCAGGGGGTCCTACGAGCAGTACTTC. It encodes CASSSRGSYEQYF. This chain links TRBV7-2 with TRBJ2-7; 7 bases match TRBD1. The trim removed 4 bases at V and 1 base at J, leaving 1 base unmatched. The CDR3 runs to 13 residues. Germline V gives CDR1 SGHTA, CDR2 FQGNSA.

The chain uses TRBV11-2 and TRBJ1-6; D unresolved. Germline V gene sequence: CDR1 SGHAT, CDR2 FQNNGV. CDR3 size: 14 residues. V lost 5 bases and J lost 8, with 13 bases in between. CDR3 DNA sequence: TGTGCCAGCAGCAGAGGGTCGTCCGATTCACCCCTCCACTTT. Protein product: CASSRGSSDSPLHF.

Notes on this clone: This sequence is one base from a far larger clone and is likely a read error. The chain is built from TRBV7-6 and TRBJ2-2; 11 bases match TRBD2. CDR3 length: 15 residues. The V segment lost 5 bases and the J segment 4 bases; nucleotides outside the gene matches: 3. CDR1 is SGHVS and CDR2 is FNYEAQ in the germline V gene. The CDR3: CASSPTSGITGELFF. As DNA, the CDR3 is TGTGCCAGCAGCCCGACTAGCGGGATCACCGGGGAGCTGTTTTTT.

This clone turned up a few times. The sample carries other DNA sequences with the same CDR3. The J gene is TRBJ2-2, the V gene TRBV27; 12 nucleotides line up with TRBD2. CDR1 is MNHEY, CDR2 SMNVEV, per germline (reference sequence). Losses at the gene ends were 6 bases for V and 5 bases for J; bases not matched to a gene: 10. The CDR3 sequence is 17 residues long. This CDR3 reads CASRRGLAGGKTGELFF. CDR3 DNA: TGTGCCAGCAGACGGGGACTAGCGGGTGGGAAAACCGGGGAGCTGTTTTTT.

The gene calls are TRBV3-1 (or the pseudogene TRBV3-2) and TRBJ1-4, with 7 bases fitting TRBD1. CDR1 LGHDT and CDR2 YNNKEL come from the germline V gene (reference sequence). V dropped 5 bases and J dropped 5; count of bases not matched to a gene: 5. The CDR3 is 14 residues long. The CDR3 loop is CASSSRQGNEKLFF. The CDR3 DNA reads TGTGCCAGCAGCTCGCGACAGGGCAATGAAAAACTGTTTTTT.

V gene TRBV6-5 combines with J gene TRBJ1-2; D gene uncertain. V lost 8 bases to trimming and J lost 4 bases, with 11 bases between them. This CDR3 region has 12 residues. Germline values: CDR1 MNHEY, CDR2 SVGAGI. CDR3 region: CASEEALYGYTF. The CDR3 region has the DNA TGTGCCAGCGAGGAGGCCCTCTATGGCTACACCTTC.

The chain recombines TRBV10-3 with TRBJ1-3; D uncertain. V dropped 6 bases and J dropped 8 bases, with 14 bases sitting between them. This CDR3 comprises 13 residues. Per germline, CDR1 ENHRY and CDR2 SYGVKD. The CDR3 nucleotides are TGTGCCATCAGACCCGGTTCAGGTCACACCATATATTTT. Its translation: CAIRPGSGHTIYF.

CDR3 in amino acids: CASRAVVVSSTDTQYF. DNA for the CDR3: TGCGCCAGCAGGGCTGTTGTGGTCAGTAGCACAGATACGCAGTATTTT. The V and J genes are TRBV5-1 and TRBJ2-3; D not certain. Germline V gene lookup returns CDR1 SGHRS and CDR2 YFSETQ. The CDR3 consists of 16 residues. V was cut by 5 bases and J by 0 bases, with 16 bases left in between.

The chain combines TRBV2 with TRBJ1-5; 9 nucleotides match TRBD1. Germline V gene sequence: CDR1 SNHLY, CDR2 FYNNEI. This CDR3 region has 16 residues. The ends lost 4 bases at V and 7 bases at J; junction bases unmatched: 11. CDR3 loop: CASSAPGQGGGQPQHF. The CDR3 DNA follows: TGTGCCAGCAGTGCCCCGGGACAGGGAGGTGGGCAGCCCCAGCATTTT.

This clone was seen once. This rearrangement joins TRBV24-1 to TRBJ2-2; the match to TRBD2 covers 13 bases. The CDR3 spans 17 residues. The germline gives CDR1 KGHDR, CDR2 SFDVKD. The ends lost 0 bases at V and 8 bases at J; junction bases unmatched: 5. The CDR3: CATSDLLGLAGTGELFF. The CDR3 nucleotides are TGTGCCACCAGTGATTTGTTGGGACTAGCGGGGACAGGGGAGCTGTTTTTT.

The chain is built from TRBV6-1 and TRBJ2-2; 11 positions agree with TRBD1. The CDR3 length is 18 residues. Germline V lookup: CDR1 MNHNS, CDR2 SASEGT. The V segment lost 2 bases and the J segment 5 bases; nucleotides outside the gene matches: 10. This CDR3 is CASSETVVGQGATGELFF. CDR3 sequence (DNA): TGTGCCAGCAGTGAAACGGTCGTAGGACAGGGGGCTACCGGGGAGCTGTTTTTT.

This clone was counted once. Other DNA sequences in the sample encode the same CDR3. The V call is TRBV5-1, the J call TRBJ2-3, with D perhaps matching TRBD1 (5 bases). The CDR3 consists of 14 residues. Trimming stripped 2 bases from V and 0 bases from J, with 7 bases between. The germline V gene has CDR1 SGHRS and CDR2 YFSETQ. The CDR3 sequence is CASSLGASTDTQYF. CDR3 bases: TGCGCCAGCAGCTTAGGGGCCAGCACAGATACGCAGTATTTT. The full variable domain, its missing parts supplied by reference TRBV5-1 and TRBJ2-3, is KAGVTQTPRYLIKTRGQQVTLSCSPISGHRSVSWYQQTPGQGLQFLFEYFSETQRNKGNFPGRFSGRQFSNSRSEMNVSTLELGDSALYLCASSLGASTDTQYFGPGTRLTVL.

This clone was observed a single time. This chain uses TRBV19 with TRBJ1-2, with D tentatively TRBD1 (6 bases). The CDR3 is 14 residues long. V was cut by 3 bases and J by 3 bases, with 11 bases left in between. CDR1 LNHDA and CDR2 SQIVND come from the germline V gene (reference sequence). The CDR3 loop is CASSILGADYGYTF. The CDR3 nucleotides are TGTGCCAGTAGTATTTTGGGGGCCGACTATGGCTACACCTTC.

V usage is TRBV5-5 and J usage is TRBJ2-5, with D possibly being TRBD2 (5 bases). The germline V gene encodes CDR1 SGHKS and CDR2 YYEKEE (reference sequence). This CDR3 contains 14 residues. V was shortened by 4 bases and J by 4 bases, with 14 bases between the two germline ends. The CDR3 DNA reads TGTGCCAGCAGCCTAGGTCCCGAGGGAGAGACCCAGTACTTC. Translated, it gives CASSLGPEGETQYF.

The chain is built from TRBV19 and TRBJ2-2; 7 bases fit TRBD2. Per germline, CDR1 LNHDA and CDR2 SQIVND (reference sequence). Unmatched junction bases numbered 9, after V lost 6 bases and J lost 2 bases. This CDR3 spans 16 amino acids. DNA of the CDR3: TGTGCCAGTAGCAAGATAGCGGGCAGCAACACCGGGGAGCTGTTTTTT. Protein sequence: CASSKIAGSNTGELFF.

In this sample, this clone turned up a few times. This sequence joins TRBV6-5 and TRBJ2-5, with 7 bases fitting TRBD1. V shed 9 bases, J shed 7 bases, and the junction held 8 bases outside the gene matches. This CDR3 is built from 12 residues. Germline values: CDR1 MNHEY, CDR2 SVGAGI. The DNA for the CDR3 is TGTGCCAGTCTACAGGGGTGGGGGACCCAGTACTTC. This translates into CASLQGWGTQYF.

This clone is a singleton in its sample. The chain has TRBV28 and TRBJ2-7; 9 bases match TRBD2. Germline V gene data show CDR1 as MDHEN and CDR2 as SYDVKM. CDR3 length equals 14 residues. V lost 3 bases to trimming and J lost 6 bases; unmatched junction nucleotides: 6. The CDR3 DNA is TGTGCCAGCAGTTTGACGGGACTAGCTGTCGAGCAGTACTTC. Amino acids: CASSLTGLAVEQYF.

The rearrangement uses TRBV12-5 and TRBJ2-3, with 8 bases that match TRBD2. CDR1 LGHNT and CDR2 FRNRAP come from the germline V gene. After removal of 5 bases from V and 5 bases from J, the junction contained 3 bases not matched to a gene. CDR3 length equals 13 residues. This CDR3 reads CASGGSGIDTQYF. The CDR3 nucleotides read TGTGCTAGTGGTGGTAGCGGGATAGATACGCAGTATTTT.

The CDR3 loop reads CASSFAGGDEAFF. Written as DNA, the CDR3 is TGTGCCAGCAGCTTTGCAGGGGGCGATGAAGCTTTCTTT. The genes are TRBV11-1 and TRBJ1-1, with 8 bases fitting TRBD1. This CDR3 comprises 13 residues. Looked up from germline, CDR1 is SGHAT and CDR2 is FQDESV (reference sequence). Trimming removed 3 bases from V and 7 bases from J; junction bases left unmatched: 4.

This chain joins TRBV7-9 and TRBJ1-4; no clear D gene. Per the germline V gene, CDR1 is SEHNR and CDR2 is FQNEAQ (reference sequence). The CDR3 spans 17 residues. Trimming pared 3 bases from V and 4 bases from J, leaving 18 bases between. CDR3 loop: CASSFSPGGLINEKLFF. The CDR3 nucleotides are TGTGCCAGCAGCTTTAGTCCCGGAGGCCTAATTAATGAAAAACTGTTTTTT.